Described below is a single TCR beta chain sequence and its context. Its matching antigen is unknown. TCRdb's table, derived via immunoSEQ multiplex PCR, lists solely in-frame clones and lacks some. The table has 15,000 to 20,000 clones, around 82% seen once. The data belong to a study of graft-versus-host responses after intestinal transplantation. On the study more broadly: Recipients received multivisceral, liver-intestinal, or isolated intestinal transplants. Recipients uniformly received anti-thymocyte globulin induction, followed by tacrolimus and steroids for roughly 3 years. Study outcomes and limitations: Subjects displaying graft-donor T cell macrochimerism possessed elevated graft-versus-host to host-versus-graft clonal ratios inside allografts. Among circulating GvH clones, peak levels were associated with early post-transplant declines in HvG clones.

The graft tissue was processed, and this released both intraepithelial and lamina propria lymphocytes. CDR3 size: 18 residues. This TCR was sampled from a human patient who received an intestinal transplant, so some T cells may come from the graft donor. This chain joins TRBV21-1 and TRBJ2-6; the table's D call TRBD2 went unverified against the DNA. TRBV21-1 is annotated as a pseudogene. The specimen comprised ileum tissue, sampled 17 days after transplant. The CDR3, as DNA: TGTGCCAGCAGCAAAAAAGGAGCCACCTACTCTGGGGCCAACGTCCTGACTTTC. Translation: CASSKKGATYSGANVLTF.